A selection of T cell receptor beta chains follows, all from one sample in a study of siplizumab effects on memory and regulatory T cells. Assay used: immunoSEQ multiplex PCR; TCRdb lists only in-frame clones, some missing. The sample comprises fewer than 100,000 clones, just under 95% of which are singletons, and less than 20% rests with the top ten. Specimen: CD8+ T cells sorted from blood. All receptors derive from a human donor in good health. The CDR3 runs from the conserved cysteine through the conserved F or W. Fields, in order: CDR3 length, D gene, V gene, J gene, clone size, CDR3 protein, CDR3 DNA. The D gene is left open where the match is weak. Where a row states a size, it is once, few, many or the class of an expanded clone; other rows omit it.

13	TRBD1	TRBV29-1	TRBJ2-7	.	CSVDVTGSYEQYF	TGCAGCGTTGACGTGACAGGGTCCTACGAGCAGTACTTC
14	.	TRBV27	TRBJ1-3	.	CASSKDSSGNTIYF	TGTGCCAGCAGTAAGGACAGCTCTGGAAACACCATATATTTT
14	TRBD2	TRBV19	TRBJ2-3	few	CASGIGGSRDTQYF	TGTGCCAGCGGGATCGGGGGGTCCCGGGATACGCAGTATTTT
17	TRBD2	TRBV7-2	TRBJ2-1	.	CASSEWASGREYNEQFF	TGTGCCAGTAGCGAGTGGGCTAGCGGGAGGGAATACAATGAGCAGTTCTTC
20	TRBD2	TRBV7-8	TRBJ2-2	.	CASSIRLAGGQLANTGELFF	TGTGCCAGCAGCATTCGACTAGCGGGAGGACAGTTAGCGAACACCGGGGAGCTGTTTTTT
12	TRBD1	TRBV19	TRBJ2-7	.	CARRDREHEQYF	TGTGCCAGAAGGGACAGGGAACACGAGCAGTACTTC
14	TRBD1	TRBV5-4	TRBJ2-2	.	CASSYRGNTGELFF	TGTGCCAGCAGCTACAGGGGGAACACCGGGGAGCTGTTTTTT
14	.	TRBV27	TRBJ2-5	.	CASSGLGGAETQYF	TGTGCCAGCAGCGGCCTGGGGGGGGCGGAGACCCAGTACTTC
17	.	TRBV15	TRBJ1-4	.	CATSRDPRGVGEEKLFF	TGTGCCACCAGCAGAGATCCGCGGGGAGTGGGGGAAGAAAAACTGTTTTTT
13	.	TRBV7-3	TRBJ1-1	.	CASSVTWNTEAFF	TGTGCCAGCAGCGTAACGTGGAACACTGAAGCTTTCTTT
17	.	TRBV7-7	TRBJ2-2	.	CASSRGSGPPGTGELFF	TGTGCTAGCAGCCGAGGGAGTGGGCCCCCAGGGACCGGGGAGCTGTTTTTT
15	TRBD2	TRBV19	TRBJ2-1	.	CASSMGGSSYNEQFF	TGTGCCAGTAGTATGGGCGGGAGTAGCTACAATGAGCAGTTCTTC
14	.	TRBV19	TRBJ2-7	.	CASSIGQSSYEQYF	TGTGCCAGTAGTATTGGACAGAGCTCCTACGAGCAGTACTTC
17	.	TRBV7-2	TRBJ1-3	once	CASSFFSGPDSGNTIYF	TGTGCCAGCAGCTTTTTTAGCGGACCGGACTCTGGAAACACCATATATTTT
14	.	TRBV7-9	TRBJ2-7	.	CASSRVLNSYEQYF	TGTGCCAGCAGCCGGGTTCTCAACTCCTACGAGCAGTACTTC
14	TRBD1	TRBV19	TRBJ2-7	.	CASSPGQTAYEQYF	TGTGCCAGTAGTCCGGGACAGACAGCCTACGAGCAGTACTTC
15	TRBD2	TRBV19	TRBJ2-2	.	CASSPSGRSTGELFF	TGTGCCAGTAGTCCTAGCGGGAGATCGACCGGGGAGCTGTTTTTT
13	.	TRBV7-9	TRBJ2-1	.	CASTGGADNEQFF	TGTGCCAGCACTGGCGGCGCCGACAATGAGCAGTTCTTC
15	.	TRBV9	TRBJ2-4	.	CASSEQGLAKNIQYF	TGTGCCAGCAGCGAACAGGGATTAGCCAAAAACATTCAGTACTTC
11	.	TRBV5-1	TRBJ1-6	.	CASSKDSTLHF	TGCGCCAGCAGCAAGGACTCAACCCTCCACTTT
14	.	TRBV4-1	TRBJ2-7	few	CASSQRKGDYEQYF	TGCGCCAGCAGCCAGCGGAAGGGCGACTACGAGCAGTACTTC
15	TRBD1	TRBV6-5	TRBJ1-5	.	CASSYDGTGGQPQHF	TGTGCCAGCAGTTATGATGGGACAGGGGGTCAGCCCCAGCATTTT
14	.	TRBV4-1	TRBJ2-2	.	CASSQGSATGELFF	TGCGCCAGCAGCCAAGGTAGCGCTACCGGGGAGCTGTTTTTT
15	TRBD2	TRBV4-1	TRBJ2-7	.	CASSQASGNRYEQYF	TGCGCCAGCAGCCAAGCTAGCGGTAATAGATACGAGCAGTACTTC
16	.	TRBV15	TRBJ2-7	.	CATSTDDYSSTYEQYF	TGTGCCACCAGCACAGATGATTACAGCTCAACCTACGAGCAGTACTTC
20	TRBD2	TRBV27	TRBJ2-3	.	CASSYQTSGIGSELSATQYF	TGTGCCAGCAGTTACCAGACTAGCGGGATCGGCTCAGAATTGAGTGCTACGCAGTATTTT
14	.	TRBV27	TRBJ2-7	once	CASSLQGLVHEQYF	TGTGCCAGCAGTTTGCAGGGTCTGGTACACGAGCAGTACTTC
15	.	TRBV7-2	TRBJ2-1	.	CASSADWGDYNEQFF	TGTGCCAGCAGCGCCGACTGGGGGGATTACAATGAGCAGTTCTTC
11	TRBD1	TRBV10-3	TRBJ1-2	.	CAIKQGDDYTF	TGTGCCATCAAACAGGGGGATGACTACACCTTC
15	.	TRBV19	TRBJ1-5	few	CASSIWGRSNQPQHF	TGTGCCAGTAGTATATGGGGTAGGAGCAATCAGCCCCAGCATTTT
14	TRBD1	TRBV25-1	TRBJ1-2	.	CASSPQGASYGYTF	TGTGCCAGCAGTCCCCAGGGGGCCAGCTATGGCTACACCTTC
13	TRBD1	TRBV7-3	TRBJ2-7	.	CASSHDRGDEQYF	TGTGCCAGCAGCCACGACAGGGGGGACGAGCAGTACTTC
16	TRBD2	TRBV13	TRBJ2-2	.	CASSLSEGGHTGELFF	TGTGCCAGCAGCTTAAGTGAGGGAGGGCACACCGGGGAGCTGTTTTTT
18	TRBD1	TRBV30	TRBJ2-4	.	CAWSVGTGGILAKNIQYF	TGTGCCTGGAGTGTAGGGACAGGGGGAATTCTAGCCAAAAACATTCAGTACTTC
14	.	TRBV12-5	TRBJ1-2	.	CASGLNTDGYGYTF	TGTGCTAGTGGTTTGAACACCGACGGGTATGGCTACACCTTC
16	.	TRBV28	TRBJ2-5	.	CASSDRDGGMIETQYF	TGTGCCAGCAGCGATCGGGACGGCGGAATGATAGAGACCCAGTACTTC
15	.	TRBV9	TRBJ1-5	.	CASSEDGTRGQPQHF	TGTGCCAGCAGCGAAGACGGGACGCGGGGTCAGCCCCAGCATTTT
14	TRBD1	TRBV5-1	TRBJ1-5	.	CASSPGTENQPQHF	TGCGCCAGCAGCCCAGGGACAGAGAATCAGCCCCAGCATTTT
14	.	TRBV19	TRBJ1-3	.	CASTHPGRGNTIYF	TGTGCCAGTACCCATCCGGGTAGGGGGAACACCATATATTTT
17	TRBD2	TRBV11-2	TRBJ2-3	.	CASSLLLREGLADTQYF	TGTGCCAGCAGCCTGTTGCTGCGGGAGGGCCTCGCAGATACGCAGTATTTT
14	.	TRBV19	TRBJ1-2	.	CASTPSGSNYGYTF	TGTGCCAGTACCCCTAGCGGGAGTAACTATGGCTACACCTTC
11	.	TRBV2	TRBJ1-1	many	CASSESGKAFF	TGTGCCAGCAGTGAGTCGGGGAAAGCTTTCTTT
12	.	TRBV18	TRBJ1-1	.	CASSADGTEAFF	TGTGCCAGCTCAGCGGATGGCACTGAAGCTTTCTTT
14	.	TRBV11-3	TRBJ2-3	.	CASSPGGDTDTQYF	TGTGCCAGCAGCCCCGGAGGGGACACAGATACGCAGTATTTT
14	TRBD1	TRBV30	TRBJ2-7	.	CAWKGQGLFYEQYF	TGTGCCTGGAAGGGACAGGGGCTTTTCTACGAGCAGTACTTC
17	TRBD2	TRBV2	TRBJ2-1	.	CASSDRLGLAGMDEQFF	TGTGCCAGCAGTGATAGGTTGGGACTAGCGGGAATGGATGAGCAGTTCTTC
14	TRBD2	TRBV29-1	TRBJ2-1	.	CSVAWLAGDNEQFF	TGCAGCGTTGCGTGGCTAGCGGGAGATAATGAGCAGTTCTTC
16	TRBD2	TRBV29-1	TRBJ2-7	.	CSVEGGAGTKAYEQYF	TGCAGCGTTGAGGGGGGTGCCGGGACTAAAGCCTACGAGCAGTACTTC
12	.	TRBV7-9	TRBJ1-1	.	CASRIGVSEAFF	TGTGCCAGCAGAATTGGGGTCTCTGAAGCTTTCTTT
11	.	TRBV6-1	TRBJ1-1	.	CASIENTEAFF	TGTGCCAGCATAGAGAACACTGAAGCTTTCTTT
17	TRBD1	TRBV28	TRBJ2-1	.	CASSLLGTGSLYNEQFF	TGTGCCAGCAGTTTATTAGGGACAGGGTCCCTCTACAATGAGCAGTTCTTC
13	.	TRBV27	TRBJ2-7	.	CASSPIGFHEQYF	TGTGCCAGCAGTCCCATCGGGTTCCACGAGCAGTACTTC